This paragraph reports one TCR beta chain. Antigen specificity is unknown. This specimen comes from a study of T cell responses to AZD1222 COVID-19 vaccine. Whole-study results and caveats: In a largely white British group with more females than males, clonal diversity was possibly underestimated.

Looked up from germline, CDR1 is MNHEY and CDR2 is SVGEGT. The CDR3 spans 15 residues. The trim removed 2 bases at V and 5 bases at J, leaving 8 bases unmatched. The table came from immunoSEQ multiplex PCR; TCRdb's copy has only in-frame clones and leaves some out. Seen here are under 90,000 clones, 83% observed once, and the top ten hold about 1.3%. The clonotype comes from an adult who received the AZD1222 COVID-19 vaccine. The rearrangement links TRBV6-2 or TRBV6-3 to TRBJ2-5; 7 nucleotides agree with TRBD2. The specimen comprised peripheral blood, sampled 28 days after the second AZD1222 dose. CDR3 DNA sequence: TGTGCCAGCAGTTACCCGGCCTGGCGGGGGGAGACCCAGTACTTC. Encoded protein: CASSYPAWRGETQYF.